The T cell receptor beta chain described here comes from a study of metastatic and nonmetastatic thyroid tumors. Overall study context: For malignant and benign thyroid patients, tumor or nodule tissue and blood were the sources whose repertoires were compared. Findings and limits, study-wide: It was reportedly found that TCR beta diversity was significantly higher in malignant thyroid tumors than in benign nodules, a difference seen in both blood and tumor samples.

By sample fraction, this clone is medium-sized. The antigen is undetermined. As handled by the study authors: The study built a papillary thyroid cancer distant-metastasis classifier from CDR3 differences across clinicopathological groups. With MiXCR, TCRdb called clones anew from the PCR reads. The V and J calls and clone size are TCRdb's, not the authors'. Of about 6,900 clones in the sample, approximately 25% were seen once. Before thyroid surgery, none of the patients had received any treatment. V gave up 5 bases and J gave up 5 bases, with 15 bases separating them. CDR3 length: 14 amino acids. The V gene's germline CDR1 is LNHDA and CDR2 SQIVND (reference sequence).

This chain joins TRBV19 and TRBJ1-1, with D possibly being TRBD1 (6 bases). This receptor was identified in a male donor with papillary thyroid cancer or a benign thyroid nodule (not recorded which). Some clones in this sample may be carry-over from other donors' samples. The sequencing input was adjacent normal tissue. CDR3: CASSGTGRVTEAFF. The CDR3 DNA reads TGTGCCAGTAGTGGTACAGGGCGAGTGACTGAAGCTTTCTTT.